This T cell receptor beta chain was captured by sequencing in a study of T cells in Graves' hyperthyroidism and ophthalmopathy. Overall study results and limits: Blood also showed most of the thyroid clonotypes that were expanded above 0.001.

The CDR3 regions of TCR beta were amplified from RNA transcripts. A set of HTBI primers served as the primers for a first-round RT-PCR of the TCR CDR3. TCRdb ran MiXCR on the multiplex PCR reads and lists one entry per CDR3 protein. The sample carries some 770,000 distinct CDR3 sequences, 16% recorded once. Germline V CDR1 and CDR2: MNHEY, SMNVEV (reference sequence). The CDR3 loop spans 17 amino acids. As concerns this clonotype: Its matching antigen is unknown. One end of the junction fails to match germline, which may point to a read error.

The chain has TRBV27 and TRBJ1-5, with 7 bases matching TRBD1. This receptor was taken from a young man with Graves' hyperthyroidism. Sequencing used blood. The CDR3: CASSTGRTGFSNQPQHF. The DNA of the CDR3 is TGTGCTAGCAGTACCGGAAGGACAGGATTTAGCAATCAGCCCCAGCATTTT.